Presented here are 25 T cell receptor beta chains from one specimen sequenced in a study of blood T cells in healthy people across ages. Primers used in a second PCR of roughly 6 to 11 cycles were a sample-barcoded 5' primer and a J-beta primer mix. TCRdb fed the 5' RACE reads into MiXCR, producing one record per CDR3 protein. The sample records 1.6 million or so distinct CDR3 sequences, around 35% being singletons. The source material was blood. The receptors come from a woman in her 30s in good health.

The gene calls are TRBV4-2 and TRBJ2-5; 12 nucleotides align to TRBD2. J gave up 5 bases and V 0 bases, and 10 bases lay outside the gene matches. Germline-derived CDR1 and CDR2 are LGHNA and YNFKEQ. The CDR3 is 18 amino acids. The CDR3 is CASSQETLSSGGAETQYF. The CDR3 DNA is TGTGCCAGCAGCCAAGAGACTCTGTCTAGCGGGGGGGCCGAGACCCAGTACTTC.

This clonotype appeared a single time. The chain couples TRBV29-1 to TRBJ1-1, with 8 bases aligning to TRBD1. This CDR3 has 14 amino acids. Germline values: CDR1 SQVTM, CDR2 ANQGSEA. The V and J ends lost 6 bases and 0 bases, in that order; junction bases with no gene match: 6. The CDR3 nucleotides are TGCAGCGTCCGTACAGGGGGGATGAACACTGAAGCTTTCTTT. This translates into CSVRTGGMNTEAFF.

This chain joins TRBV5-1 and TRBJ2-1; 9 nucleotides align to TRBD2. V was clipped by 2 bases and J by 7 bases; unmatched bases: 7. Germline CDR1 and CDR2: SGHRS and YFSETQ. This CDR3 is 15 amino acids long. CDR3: CASSFSGSRENEQFF. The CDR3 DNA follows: TGCGCCAGCAGCTTTAGCGGGAGCCGGGAGAATGAGCAGTTCTTC.

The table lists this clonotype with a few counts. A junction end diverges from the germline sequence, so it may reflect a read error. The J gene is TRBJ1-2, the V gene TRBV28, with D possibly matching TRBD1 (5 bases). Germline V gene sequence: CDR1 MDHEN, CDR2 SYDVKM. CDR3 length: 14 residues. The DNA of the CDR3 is TGTGCCAACAGTTTTCCCGGGACGTACTATGGCTACACCTTC. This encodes CANSFPGTYYGYTF.

The CDR3 protein is CASSPIRVRGHGYTF. As DNA, the CDR3 is TGTGCCAGCAGTCCGATCAGGGTCCGGGGGCATGGCTACACCTTC. V gene TRBV25-1 combines with J gene TRBJ1-2; the D gene is possibly TRBD1 (6 bases). V lost 5 bases and J lost 6, with 19 bases in between. The CDR3 is made up of 15 amino acids. Germline values: CDR1 MGHDK, CDR2 SYGVNS.

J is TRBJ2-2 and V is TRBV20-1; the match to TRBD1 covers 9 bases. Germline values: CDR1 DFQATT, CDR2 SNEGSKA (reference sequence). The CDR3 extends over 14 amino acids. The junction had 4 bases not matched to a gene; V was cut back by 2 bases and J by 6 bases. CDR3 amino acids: CSARTQGASGELFF. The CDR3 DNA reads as TGCAGTGCTAGAACACAGGGGGCCTCCGGGGAGCTGTTTTTT.

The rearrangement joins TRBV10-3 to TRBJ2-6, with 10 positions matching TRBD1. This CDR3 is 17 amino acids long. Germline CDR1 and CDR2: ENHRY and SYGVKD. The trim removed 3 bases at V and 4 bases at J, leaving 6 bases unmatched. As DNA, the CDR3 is TGTGCCATCAGTGATAAGGGACAGGGGATCGGGGCCAACGTCCTGACTTTC. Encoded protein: CAISDKGQGIGANVLTF.

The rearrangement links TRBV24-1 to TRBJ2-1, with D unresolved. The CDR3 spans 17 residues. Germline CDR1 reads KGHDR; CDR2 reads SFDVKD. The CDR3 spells CTTSDSDRPVSYNEQFF. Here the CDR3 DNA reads TGTACTACCAGTGACTCCGACCGGCCGGTTTCCTACAATGAGCAGTTCTTC.

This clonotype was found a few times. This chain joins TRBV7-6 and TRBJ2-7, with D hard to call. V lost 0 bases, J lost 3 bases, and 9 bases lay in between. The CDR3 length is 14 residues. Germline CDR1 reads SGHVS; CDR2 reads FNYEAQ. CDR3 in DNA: TGTGCCAGCAGCTTAGCGTATTCAGGCTACGAGCAGTACTTC. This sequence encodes CASSLAYSGYEQYF.

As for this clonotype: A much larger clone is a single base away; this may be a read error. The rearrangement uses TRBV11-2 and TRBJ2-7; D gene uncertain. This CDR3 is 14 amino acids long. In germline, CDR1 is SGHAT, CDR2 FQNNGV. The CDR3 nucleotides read TGTGCCAGCAGCTTAGACTTGCTCTCCTGCGAGCAGTACTTC. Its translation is CASSLDLLSCEQYF.

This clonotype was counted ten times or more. The CDR3 DNA follows: TGCGCCAGCAACGGGGACCCGAGCACAGATACGCAGTATTTT. Translated, it gives CASNGDPSTDTQYF. J is TRBJ2-3 and V is TRBV5-1; D assignment may be TRBD1 or TRBD2 (5 bases each). The CDR3 extends over 14 amino acids. The germline V gene has CDR1 SGHRS and CDR2 YFSETQ. V lost 6 bases and J lost 0, with 11 bases in between.

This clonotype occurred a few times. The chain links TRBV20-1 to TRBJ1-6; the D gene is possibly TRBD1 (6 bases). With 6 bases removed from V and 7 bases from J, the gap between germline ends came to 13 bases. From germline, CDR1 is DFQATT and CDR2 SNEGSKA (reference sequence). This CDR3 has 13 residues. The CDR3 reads CSAPRGGNSPLHF. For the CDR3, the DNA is TGCAGTGCCCCCAGGGGCGGAAATTCACCCCTCCACTTT.

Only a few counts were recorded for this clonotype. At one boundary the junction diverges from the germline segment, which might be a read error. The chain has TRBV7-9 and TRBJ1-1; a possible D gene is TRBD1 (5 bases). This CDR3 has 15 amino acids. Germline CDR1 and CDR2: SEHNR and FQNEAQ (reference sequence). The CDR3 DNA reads TGTGCCAGCGGCTTTACAGGTGGGCAGGGCACTGAAGCTTTCTTT. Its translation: CASGFTGGQGTEAFF.

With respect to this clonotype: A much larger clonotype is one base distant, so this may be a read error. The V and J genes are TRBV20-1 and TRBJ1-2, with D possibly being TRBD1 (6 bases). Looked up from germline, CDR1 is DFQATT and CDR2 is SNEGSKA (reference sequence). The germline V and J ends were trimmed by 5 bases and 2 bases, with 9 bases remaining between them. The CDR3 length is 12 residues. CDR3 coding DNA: TGCAGTGCTTGGACAGAAAACTATGGCTACACCTTC. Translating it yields CSAWTENYGYTF.

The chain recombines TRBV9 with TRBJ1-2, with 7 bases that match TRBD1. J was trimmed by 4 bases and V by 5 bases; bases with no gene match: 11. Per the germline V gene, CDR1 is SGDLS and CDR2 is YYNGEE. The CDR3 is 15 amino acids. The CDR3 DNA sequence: TGTGCCAGCAGTGCTTCAGGGGGACTCGGCTATGGCTACACCTTC. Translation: CASSASGGLGYGYTF.

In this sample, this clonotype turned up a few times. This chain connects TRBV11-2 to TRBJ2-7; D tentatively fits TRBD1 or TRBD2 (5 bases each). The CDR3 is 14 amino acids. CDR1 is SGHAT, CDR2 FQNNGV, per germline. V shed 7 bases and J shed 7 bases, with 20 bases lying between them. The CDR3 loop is CASTPIGAEEEQYF. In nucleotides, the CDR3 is TGTGCCAGCACCCCCATCGGGGCGGAGGAAGAGCAGTACTTC.

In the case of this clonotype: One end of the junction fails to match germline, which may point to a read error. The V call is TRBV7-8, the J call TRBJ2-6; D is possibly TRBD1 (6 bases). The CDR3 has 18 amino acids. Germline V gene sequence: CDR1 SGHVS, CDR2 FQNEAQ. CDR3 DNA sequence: TGTGCCAGCAGCTTAGCGCAGGGGACCCGCTCTGGGGCCAGCGTCCTGACTTTC. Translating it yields CASSLAQGTRSGASVLTF.

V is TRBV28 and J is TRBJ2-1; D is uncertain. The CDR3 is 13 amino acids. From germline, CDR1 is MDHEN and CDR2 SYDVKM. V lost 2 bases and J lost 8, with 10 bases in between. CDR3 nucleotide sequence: TGTGCCAGCAGTTTAGCCCTAACCGATGAGCAGTTCTTC. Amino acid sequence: CASSLALTDEQFF. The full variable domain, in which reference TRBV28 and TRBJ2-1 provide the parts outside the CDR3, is DVKVTQSSRYLVKRTGEKVFLECVQDMDHENMFWYRQDPGLGLRLIYFSYDVKMKEKGDIPEGYSVSREKKERFSLILESASTNQTSMYLCASSLALTDEQFFGPGTRLTVL.

CDR3 DNA: TGTGCCAGCACTCCTACAGGGTTTAATACAGATACGCAGTATTTT. This codes for CASTPTGFNTDTQYF. This chain joins TRBV7-9 and TRBJ2-3, with D maybe TRBD1 (6 bases). Looked up from germline, CDR1 is SEHNR and CDR2 is FQNEAQ (reference sequence). CDR3 length: 15 amino acids. Trimming shortened V by 7 bases and J by 3 bases, and 17 bases separated the two germline ends.

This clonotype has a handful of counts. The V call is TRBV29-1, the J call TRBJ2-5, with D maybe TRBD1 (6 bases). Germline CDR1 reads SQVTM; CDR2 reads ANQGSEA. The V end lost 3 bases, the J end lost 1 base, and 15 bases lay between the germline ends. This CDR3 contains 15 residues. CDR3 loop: CSVDSGVRAQETQYF. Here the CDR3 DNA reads TGCAGCGTTGACTCAGGGGTAAGGGCCCAAGAGACCCAGTACTTC.

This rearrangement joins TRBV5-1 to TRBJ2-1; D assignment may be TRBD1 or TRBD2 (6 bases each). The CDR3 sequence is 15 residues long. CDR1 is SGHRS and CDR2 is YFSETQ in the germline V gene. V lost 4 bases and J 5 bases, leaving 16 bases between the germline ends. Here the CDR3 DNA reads TGCGCCAGCAGCCGGAGGGGGAAAGGCGACAATGAGCAGTTCTTC. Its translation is CASSRRGKGDNEQFF.

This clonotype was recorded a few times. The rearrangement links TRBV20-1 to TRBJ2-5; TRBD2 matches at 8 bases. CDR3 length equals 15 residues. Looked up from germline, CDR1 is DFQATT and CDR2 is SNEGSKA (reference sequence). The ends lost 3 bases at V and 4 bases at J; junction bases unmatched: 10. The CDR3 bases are TGCAGTGCTAGTGAGCTAGCGGGTTATGGAGAGACCCAGTACTTC. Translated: CSASELAGYGETQYF.

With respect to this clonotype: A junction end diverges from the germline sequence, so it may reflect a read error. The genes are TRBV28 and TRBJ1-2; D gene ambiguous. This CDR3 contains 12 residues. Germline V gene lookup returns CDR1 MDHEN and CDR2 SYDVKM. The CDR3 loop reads CASGLVDYGYTF. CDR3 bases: TGTGCCAGCGGTTTAGTGGACTATGGCTACACCTTC.

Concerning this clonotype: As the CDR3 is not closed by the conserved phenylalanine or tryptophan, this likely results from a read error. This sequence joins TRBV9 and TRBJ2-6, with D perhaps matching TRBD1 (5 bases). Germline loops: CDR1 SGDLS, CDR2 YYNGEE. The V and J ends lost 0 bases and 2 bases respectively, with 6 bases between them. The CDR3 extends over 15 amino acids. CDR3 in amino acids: CASSVVQAGANVLTV. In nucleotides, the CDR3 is TGTGCCAGCAGCGTAGTACAGGCTGGGGCCAACGTCCTGACTGTC.

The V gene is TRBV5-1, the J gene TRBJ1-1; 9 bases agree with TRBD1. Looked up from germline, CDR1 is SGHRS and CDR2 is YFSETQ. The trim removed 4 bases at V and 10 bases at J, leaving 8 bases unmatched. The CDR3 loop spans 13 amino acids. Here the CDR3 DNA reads TGCGCCAGCAGCCCCGACAGGGGGTATGGAGCTTTCTTT. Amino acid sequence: CASSPDRGYGAFF.